This TCR beta chain was observed in a study of cytomegalovirus exposure and HLA in healthy donors. Broader study findings: CMV serostatus was the only immune exposure information that was available. TRBV6-2, TRBV6-3 and some other V segments were excluded as indistinguishable. With later analysis, a missense DCLRE1C variant became linked to TCR beta V- and J-gene trimming. A later analysis found TCR association rates differed by HLA locus, highest for DRB1 and lowest for HLA-C.

As regards this clone: As yet, its antigen is unknown.

The primer mix had 60 Vbeta and 13 Jbeta primers. The repertoire was sequenced with immunoSEQ multiplex PCR; TCRdb's copy has only in-frame clones and lacks some. Recorded for this sample: about 200,000 clones. This CDR3 has 19 residues. Trimming removed 1 base from V and 11 bases from J, with 32 bases in between. CDR1 is SGHNT, CDR2 YENEEA, per germline. The sample taken for sequencing was PBMCs. The TCR sequence derives from a boy younger than 18 in good health and CMV-seronegative. The gene calls are TRBV11-3 and TRBJ2-5; tentatively, D is TRBD2 (6 bases). CDR3 nucleotides: TGTGCCAGCAGCTTAGGAGGGAGGCTGTCTACCGGGGACCCTAATGAGCAGTACTTC. Its translation is CASSLGGRLSTGDPNEQYF.